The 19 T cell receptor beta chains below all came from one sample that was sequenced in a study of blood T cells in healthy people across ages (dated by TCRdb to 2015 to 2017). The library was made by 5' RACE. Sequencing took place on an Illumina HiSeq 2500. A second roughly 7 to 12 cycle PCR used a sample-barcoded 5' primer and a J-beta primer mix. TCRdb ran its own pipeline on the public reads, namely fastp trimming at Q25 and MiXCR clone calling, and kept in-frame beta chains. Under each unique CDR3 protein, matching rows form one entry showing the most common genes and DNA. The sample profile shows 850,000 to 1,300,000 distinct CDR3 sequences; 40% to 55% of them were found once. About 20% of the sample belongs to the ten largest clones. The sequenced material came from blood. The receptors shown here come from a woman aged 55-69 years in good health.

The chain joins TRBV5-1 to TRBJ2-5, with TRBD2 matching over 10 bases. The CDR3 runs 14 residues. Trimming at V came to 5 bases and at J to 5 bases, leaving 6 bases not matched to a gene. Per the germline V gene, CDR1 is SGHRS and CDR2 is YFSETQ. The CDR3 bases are TGCGCCAGCAGAGCGGGAGGGCCGGCGGAGACCCAGTACTTC. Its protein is CASRAGGPAETQYF.

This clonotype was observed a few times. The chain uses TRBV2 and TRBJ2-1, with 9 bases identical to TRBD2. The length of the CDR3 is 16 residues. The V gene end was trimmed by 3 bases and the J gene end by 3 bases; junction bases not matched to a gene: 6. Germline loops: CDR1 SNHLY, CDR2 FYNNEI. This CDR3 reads CASSESLAGFYNEQFF. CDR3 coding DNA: TGTGCCAGCAGTGAGTCACTAGCGGGTTTCTACAATGAGCAGTTCTTC.

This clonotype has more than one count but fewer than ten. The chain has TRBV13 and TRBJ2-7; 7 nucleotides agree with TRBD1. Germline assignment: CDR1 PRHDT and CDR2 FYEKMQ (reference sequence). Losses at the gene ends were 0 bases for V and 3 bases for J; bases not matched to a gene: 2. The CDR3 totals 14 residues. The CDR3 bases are TGTGCCAGCAGCTTAGGCGACAGGGACTACGAGCAGTACTTC. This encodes CASSLGDRDYEQYF.

Here the CDR3 DNA reads TGCAGTGCTAGGGGTAGGACTAGCGGGAAGAGGGTAAATGAGCAGTACTTC. It is translated as CSARGRTSGKRVNEQYF. V and J are TRBV20-1 and TRBJ2-5; 12 bases are shared with TRBD2. Losses at the gene ends were 3 bases for V and 11 bases for J; bases not matched to a gene: 19. The length of the CDR3 is 17 residues. The V gene's germline CDR1 is DFQATT and CDR2 SNEGSKA (reference sequence).

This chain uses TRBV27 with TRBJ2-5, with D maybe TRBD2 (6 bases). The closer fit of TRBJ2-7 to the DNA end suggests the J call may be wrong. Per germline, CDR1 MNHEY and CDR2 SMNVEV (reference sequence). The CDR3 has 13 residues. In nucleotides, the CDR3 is TGTGCCAGCAGTGGAAACCGGAGGGACGAGCAGTACTTC. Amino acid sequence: CASSGNRRDEQYF.

CDR3 DNA sequence: TGTGCCAGCAGCTTAACTGAGGGCCCATACTTCGGCAATACGCAGTATTTT. It codes for CASSLTEGPYFGNTQYF. This chain joins TRBV7-3 and TRBJ2-3; D might be TRBD2 (5 bases). Germline V gene lookup returns CDR1 SGHTA and CDR2 FQGTGA. CDR3 length: 17 residues. The ends were cut back, 0 bases at V and 7 bases at J, with 20 bases in the middle.

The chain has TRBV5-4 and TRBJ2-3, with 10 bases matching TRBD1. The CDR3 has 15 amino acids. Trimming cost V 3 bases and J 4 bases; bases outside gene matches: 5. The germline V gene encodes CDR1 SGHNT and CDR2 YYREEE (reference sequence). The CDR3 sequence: CASSSRQGASDTQYF. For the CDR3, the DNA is TGTGCCAGCAGCTCCCGACAGGGGGCATCAGATACGCAGTATTTT.

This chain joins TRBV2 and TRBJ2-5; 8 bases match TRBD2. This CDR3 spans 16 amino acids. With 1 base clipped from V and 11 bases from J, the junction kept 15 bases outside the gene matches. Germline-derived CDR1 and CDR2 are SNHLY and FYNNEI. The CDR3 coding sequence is TGTGCCAGCAGTGAAGATAGCGGGGCGGTTTGGGGTGAGCAGTACTTC. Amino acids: CASSEDSGAVWGEQYF.

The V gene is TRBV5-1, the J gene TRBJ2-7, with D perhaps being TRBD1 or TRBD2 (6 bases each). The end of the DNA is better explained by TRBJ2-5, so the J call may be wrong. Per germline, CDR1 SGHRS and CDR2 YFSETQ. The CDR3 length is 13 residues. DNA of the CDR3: TGCGCCAGCAGTACACGGGGGCGGGGGACCCAGTACTTC. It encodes CASSTRGRGTQYF.

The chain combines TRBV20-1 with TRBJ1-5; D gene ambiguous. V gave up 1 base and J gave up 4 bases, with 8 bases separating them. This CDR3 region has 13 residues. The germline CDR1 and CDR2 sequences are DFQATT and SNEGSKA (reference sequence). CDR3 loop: CSARGRVNQPQHF. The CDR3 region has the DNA TGCAGTGCTAGAGGGAGAGTGAATCAGCCCCAGCATTTT.

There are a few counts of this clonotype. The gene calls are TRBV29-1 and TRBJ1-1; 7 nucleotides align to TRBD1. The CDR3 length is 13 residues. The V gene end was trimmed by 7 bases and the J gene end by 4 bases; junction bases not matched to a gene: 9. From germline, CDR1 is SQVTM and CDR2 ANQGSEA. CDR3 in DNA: TGCAGCGCCCTACAGGGGTTAAGCACTGAAGCTTTCTTT. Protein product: CSALQGLSTEAFF.

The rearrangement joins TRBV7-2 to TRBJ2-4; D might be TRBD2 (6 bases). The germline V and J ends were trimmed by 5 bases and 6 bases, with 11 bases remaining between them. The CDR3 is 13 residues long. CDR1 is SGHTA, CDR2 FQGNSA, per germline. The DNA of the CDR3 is TGTGCCAGCAGCGGGGGACTGGGAAACATTCAGTACTTC. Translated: CASSGGLGNIQYF.

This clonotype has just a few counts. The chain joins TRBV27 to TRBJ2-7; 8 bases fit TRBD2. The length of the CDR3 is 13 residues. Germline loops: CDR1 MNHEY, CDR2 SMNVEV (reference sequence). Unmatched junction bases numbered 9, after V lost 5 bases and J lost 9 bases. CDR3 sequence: CASSPRGTRWQYF. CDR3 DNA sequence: TGTGCCAGCAGTCCTCGGGGGACTAGGTGGCAGTACTTC.

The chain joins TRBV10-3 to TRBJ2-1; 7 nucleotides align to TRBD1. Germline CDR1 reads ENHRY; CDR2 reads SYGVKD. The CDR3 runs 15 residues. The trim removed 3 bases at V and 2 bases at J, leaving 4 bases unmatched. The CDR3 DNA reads TGTGCCATCAGTGACCGAGACAGGGCCTACAATGAGCAGTTCTTC. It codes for CAISDRDRAYNEQFF.

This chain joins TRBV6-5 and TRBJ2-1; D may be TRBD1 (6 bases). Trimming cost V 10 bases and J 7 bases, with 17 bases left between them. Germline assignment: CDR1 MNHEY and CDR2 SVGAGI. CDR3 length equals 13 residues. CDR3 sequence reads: CATGRGSLNEQFF. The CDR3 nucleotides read TGTGCCACCGGCAGGGGTAGCCTGAATGAGCAGTTCTTC.

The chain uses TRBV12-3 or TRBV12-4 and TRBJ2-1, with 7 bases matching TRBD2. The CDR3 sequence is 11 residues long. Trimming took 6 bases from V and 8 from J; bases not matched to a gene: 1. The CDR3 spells CASSGLDEQFF. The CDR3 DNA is TGTGCCAGCAGCGGACTAGATGAGCAGTTCTTC.

The CDR3 reads CSAWGESNNEQFF. The CDR3 DNA follows: TGCAGTGCTTGGGGGGAGTCTAACAATGAGCAGTTCTTC. The chain recombines TRBV20-1 with TRBJ2-1; D possibly corresponds to TRBD2 (6 bases). The CDR3 runs 13 residues. Per the germline V gene, CDR1 is DFQATT and CDR2 is SNEGSKA (reference sequence). V lost 5 bases and J 5 bases, leaving 13 bases between the germline ends.

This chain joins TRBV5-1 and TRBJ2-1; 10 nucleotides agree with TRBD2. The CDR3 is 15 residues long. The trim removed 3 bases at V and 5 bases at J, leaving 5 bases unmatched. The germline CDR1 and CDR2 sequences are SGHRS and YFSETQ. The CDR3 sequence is CASSSGLAENNEQFF. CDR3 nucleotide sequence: TGCGCCAGCAGCTCCGGACTAGCGGAGAACAATGAGCAGTTCTTC.

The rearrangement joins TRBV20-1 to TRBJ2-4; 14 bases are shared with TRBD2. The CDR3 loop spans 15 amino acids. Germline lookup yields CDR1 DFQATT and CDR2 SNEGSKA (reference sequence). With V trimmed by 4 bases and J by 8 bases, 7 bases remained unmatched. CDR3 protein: CSATGTSGRDDIQYF. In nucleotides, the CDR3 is TGCAGTGCTACCGGGACTAGCGGGAGAGACGACATTCAGTACTTC.